Sequencing of this T cell receptor (beta chain) was carried out in a study of blood T cells in healthy people across ages. Germline CDR1 is SGHTA and CDR2 is FQGNSA. The CDR3 is made up of 15 amino acids. With V trimmed by 3 bases and J by 1 base, 6 bases remained unmatched. Sample-barcoded 5' priming and a J-beta primer mix drove a second PCR of roughly 6 to 12 cycles. TCRdb re-derived calls from the 5' RACE reads in MiXCR, one entry per CDR3 protein. The data show some 890,000 distinct CDR3 sequences, about 29% seen once. These records were also assigned to another study, of T cells of mothers and their children.

The material sequenced was blood. This TCR was recovered from a woman aged 40-49 years in good health. The chain employs TRBV7-2 and TRBJ2-7; TRBD2 matches 7 bases. CDR3 sequence: CASSFSTSMSYEQYF. CDR3 DNA: TGTGCCAGCAGCTTCTCGACTAGCATGTCCTACGAGCAGTACTTC. The full variable domain, completed using reference TRBV7-2 and TRBJ2-7, is GAGVSQSPSNKVTEKGKDVELRCDPISGHTALYWYRQSLGQGLEFLIYFQGNSAPDKSGLPSDRFSAERTGGSVSTLTIQRTQQEDSAVYLCASSFSTSMSYEQYFGPGTRLTVT.